This TCR beta chain originates from a study of cytomegalovirus exposure and HLA in healthy donors. On this clone itself: As yet, its antigen is unknown.

Each donor's status was that of a healthy bone marrow donor. PCR amplification relied on 60 Vbeta primers (plus 13 Jbeta primers). Profiling relied on immunoSEQ multiplex PCR, and the TCRdb table lists in-frame clones only, not all of them. The sample contains 150,000 to 200,000 clones, around 80% of which appear only once. Germline values: CDR1 MNHEY, CDR2 SMNVEV (reference sequence). Trimming cost V 1 base and J 0 bases, with 13 bases left between them. The CDR3 contains 16 residues. Overall study results and limits: It is likely that the observed cluster of highly shared sequence variants was a sequencing artifact. Later analysis associated a missense DCLRE1C variant with TCR beta V- and J-gene trimming.

This chain uses TRBV27 with TRBJ2-7, with D maybe TRBD1 (6 bases). Source material: PBMCs. This sequence originates from a woman younger than 45 in good health and CMV-seropositive. Here the CDR3 DNA reads TGTGCCAGCAGTTTATTAATGCAGGGGAGCTCCTACGAGCAGTACTTC. Amino acid sequence: CASSLLMQGSSYEQYF.